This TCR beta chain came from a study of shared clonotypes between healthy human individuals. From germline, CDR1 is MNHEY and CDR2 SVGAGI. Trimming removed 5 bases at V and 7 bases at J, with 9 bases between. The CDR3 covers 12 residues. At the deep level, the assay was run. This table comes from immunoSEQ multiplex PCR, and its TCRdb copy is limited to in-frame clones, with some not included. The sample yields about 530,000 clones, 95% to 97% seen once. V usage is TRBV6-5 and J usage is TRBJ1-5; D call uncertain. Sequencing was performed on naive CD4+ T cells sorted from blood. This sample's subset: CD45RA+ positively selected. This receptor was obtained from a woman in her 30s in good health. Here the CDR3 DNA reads TGTGCCAGCAGTAACCGGATACAGCCCCAGCATTTT. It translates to CASSNRIQPQHF.